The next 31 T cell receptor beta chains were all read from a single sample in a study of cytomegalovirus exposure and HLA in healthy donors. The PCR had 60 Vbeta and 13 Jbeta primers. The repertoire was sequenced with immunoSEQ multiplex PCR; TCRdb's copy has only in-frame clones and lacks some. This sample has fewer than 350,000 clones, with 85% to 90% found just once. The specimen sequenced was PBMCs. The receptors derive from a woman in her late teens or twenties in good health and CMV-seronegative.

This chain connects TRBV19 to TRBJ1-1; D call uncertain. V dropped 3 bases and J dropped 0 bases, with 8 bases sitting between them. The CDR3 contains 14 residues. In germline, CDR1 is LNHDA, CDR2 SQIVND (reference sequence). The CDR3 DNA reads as TGTGCCAGTAGTATCAGTCGATTGAACACTGAAGCTTTCTTT. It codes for CASSISRLNTEAFF.

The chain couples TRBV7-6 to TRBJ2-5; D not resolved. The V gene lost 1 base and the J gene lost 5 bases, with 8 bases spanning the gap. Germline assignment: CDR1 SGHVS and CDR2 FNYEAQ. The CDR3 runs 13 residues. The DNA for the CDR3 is TGTGCCAGCAGCTTAGGAATTAGCGAGACCCAGTACTTC. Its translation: CASSLGISETQYF.

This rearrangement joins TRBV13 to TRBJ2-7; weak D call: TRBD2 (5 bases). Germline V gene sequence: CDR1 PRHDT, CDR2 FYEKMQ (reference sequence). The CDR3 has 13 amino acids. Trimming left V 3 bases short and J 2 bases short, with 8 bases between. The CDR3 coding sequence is TGTGCCAGCAGCTTTGGGAGAACCTACGAGCAGTACTTC. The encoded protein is CASSFGRTYEQYF.

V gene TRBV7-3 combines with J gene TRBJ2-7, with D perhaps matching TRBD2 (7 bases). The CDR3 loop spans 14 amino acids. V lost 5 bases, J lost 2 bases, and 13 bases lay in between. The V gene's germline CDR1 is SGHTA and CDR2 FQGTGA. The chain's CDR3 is CASSPQGGAYEQYF. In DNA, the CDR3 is TGTGCCAGCAGCCCCCAAGGGGGGGCCTACGAGCAGTACTTC.

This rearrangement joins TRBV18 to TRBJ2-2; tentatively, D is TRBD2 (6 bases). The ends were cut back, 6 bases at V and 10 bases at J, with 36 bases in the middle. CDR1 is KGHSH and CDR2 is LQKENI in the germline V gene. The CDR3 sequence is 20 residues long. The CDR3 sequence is CASSSPLTGTSLPDTEELFF. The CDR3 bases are TGTGCCAGCTCGTCCCCCTTGACCGGGACTTCATTACCCGACACTGAGGAGCTGTTTTTT.

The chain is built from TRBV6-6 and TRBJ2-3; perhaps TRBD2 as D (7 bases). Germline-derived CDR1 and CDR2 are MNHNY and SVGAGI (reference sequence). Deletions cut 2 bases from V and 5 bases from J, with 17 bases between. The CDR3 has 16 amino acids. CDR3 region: CASSYILGGPGDTQYF. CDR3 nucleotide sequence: TGTGCCAGCAGTTACATCCTCGGGGGGCCAGGAGATACGCAGTATTTT.

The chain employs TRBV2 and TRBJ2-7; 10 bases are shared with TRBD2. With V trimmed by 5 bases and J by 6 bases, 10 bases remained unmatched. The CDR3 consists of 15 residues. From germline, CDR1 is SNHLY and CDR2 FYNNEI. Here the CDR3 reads CASSSQGTSVREQYF. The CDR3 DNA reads TGTGCCAGCAGTAGCCAGGGGACTAGCGTTCGCGAGCAGTACTTC.

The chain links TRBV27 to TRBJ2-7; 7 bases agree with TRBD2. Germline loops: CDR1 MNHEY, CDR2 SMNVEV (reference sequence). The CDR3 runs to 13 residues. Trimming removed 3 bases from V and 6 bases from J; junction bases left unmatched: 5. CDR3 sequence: CASSLGGDREQYF. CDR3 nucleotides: TGTGCCAGCAGTTTGGGGGGGGACCGCGAGCAGTACTTC.

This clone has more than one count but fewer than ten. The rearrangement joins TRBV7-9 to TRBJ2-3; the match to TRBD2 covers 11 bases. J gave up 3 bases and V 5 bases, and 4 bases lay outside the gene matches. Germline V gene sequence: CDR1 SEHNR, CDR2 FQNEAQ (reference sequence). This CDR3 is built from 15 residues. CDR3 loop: CASSPSGGRTDTQYF. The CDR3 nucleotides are TGTGCCAGCAGCCCTAGCGGGGGGCGTACAGATACGCAGTATTTT.

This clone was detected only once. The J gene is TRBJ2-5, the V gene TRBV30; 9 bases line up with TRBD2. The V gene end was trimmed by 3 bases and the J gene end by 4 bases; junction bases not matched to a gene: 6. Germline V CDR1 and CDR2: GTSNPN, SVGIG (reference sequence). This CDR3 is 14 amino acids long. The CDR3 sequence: CAWRRGGPTETQYF. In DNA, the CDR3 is TGTGCCTGGAGGCGGGGGGGGCCCACAGAGACCCAGTACTTC.

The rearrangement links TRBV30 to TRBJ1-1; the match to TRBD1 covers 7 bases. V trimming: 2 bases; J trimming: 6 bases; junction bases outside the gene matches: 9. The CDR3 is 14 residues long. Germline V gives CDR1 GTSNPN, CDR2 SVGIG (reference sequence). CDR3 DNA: TGTGCCTGGAGTAGGGGGCACTCGAGCCCTGAAGCTTTCTTT. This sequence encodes CAWSRGHSSPEAFF.

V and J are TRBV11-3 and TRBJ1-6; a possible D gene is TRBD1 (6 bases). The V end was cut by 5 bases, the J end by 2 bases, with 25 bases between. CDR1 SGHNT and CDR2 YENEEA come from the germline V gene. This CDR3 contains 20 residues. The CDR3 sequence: CASSLYGWGRESPYNSPLHF. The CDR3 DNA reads TGTGCCAGCAGCCTCTATGGATGGGGGCGAGAGTCTCCCTATAATTCACCCCTCCACTTT.

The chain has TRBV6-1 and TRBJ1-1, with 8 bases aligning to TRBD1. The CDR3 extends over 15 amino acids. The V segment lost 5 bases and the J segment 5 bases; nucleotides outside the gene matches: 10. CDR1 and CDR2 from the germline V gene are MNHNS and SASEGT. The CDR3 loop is CASSRKSGGETEAFF. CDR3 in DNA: TGTGCCAGCAGTCGTAAATCAGGGGGCGAAACTGAAGCTTTCTTT.

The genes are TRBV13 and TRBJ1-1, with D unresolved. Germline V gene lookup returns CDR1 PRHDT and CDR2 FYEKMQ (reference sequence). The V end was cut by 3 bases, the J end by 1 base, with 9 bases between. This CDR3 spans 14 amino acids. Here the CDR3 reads CASSFGLTNTEAFF. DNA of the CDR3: TGTGCCAGCAGCTTTGGACTCACGAACACTGAAGCTTTCTTT.

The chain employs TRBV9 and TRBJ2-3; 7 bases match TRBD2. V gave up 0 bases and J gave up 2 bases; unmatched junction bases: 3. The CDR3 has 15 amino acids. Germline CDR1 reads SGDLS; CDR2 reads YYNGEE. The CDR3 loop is CASSVGAGPTDTQYF. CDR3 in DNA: TGTGCCAGCAGCGTAGGAGCGGGGCCCACAGATACGCAGTATTTT.

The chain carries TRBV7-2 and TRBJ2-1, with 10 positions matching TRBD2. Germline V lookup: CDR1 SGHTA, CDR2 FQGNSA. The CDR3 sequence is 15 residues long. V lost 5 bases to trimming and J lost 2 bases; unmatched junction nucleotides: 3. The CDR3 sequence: CASSVLAGTYNEQFF. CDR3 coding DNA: TGTGCCAGCAGCGTACTAGCGGGGACCTACAATGAGCAGTTCTTC.

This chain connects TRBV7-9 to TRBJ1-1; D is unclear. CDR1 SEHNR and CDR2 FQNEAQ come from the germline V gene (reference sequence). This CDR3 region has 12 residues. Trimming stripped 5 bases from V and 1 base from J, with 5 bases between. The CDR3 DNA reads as TGTGCCAGCAGCCGGGGGAACACTGAAGCTTTCTTT. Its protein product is CASSRGNTEAFF. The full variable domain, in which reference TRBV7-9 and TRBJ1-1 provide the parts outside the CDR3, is DTGVSQNPRHKITKRGQNVTFRCDPISEHNRLYWYRQTLGQGPEFLTYFQNEAQLEKSRLLSDRFSAERPKGSFSTLEIQRTEQGDSAMYLCASSRGNTEAFFGQGTRLTVV.

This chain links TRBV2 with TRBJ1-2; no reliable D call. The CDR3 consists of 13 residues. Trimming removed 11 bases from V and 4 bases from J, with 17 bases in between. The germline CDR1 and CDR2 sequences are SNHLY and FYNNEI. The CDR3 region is CASVGENLYGYTF. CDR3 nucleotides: TGTGCCTCAGTGGGAGAGAACCTCTATGGCTACACCTTC.

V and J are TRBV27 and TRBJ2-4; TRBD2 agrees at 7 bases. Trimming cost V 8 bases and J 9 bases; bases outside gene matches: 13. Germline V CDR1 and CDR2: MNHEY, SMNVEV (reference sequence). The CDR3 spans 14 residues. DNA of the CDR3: TGTGCCAGCGGGCGGGGGAGTTCGGAGGGCATTCAGTACTTC. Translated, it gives CASGRGSSEGIQYF.

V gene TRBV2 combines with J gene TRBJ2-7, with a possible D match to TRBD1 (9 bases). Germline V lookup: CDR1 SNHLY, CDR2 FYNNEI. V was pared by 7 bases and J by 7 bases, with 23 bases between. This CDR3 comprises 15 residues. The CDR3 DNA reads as TGTGCCAGCAAGATACCGGGACAGGGACTAGGGGAGCAGTACTTC. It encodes CASKIPGQGLGEQYF. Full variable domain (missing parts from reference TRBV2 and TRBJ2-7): EPEVTQTPSHQVTQMGQEVILRCVPISNHLYFYWYRQILGQKVEFLVSFYNNEISEKSEIFDDQFSVERPDGSNFTLKIRSTKLEDSAMYFCASKIPGQGLGEQYFGPGTRLTVT.

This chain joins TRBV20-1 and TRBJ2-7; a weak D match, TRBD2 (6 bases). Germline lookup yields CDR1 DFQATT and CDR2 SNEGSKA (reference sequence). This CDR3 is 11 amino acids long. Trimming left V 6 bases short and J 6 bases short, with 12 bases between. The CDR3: CSARTSLEQYF. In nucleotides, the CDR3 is TGCAGTGCCAGAACTAGCCTCGAGCAGTACTTC.

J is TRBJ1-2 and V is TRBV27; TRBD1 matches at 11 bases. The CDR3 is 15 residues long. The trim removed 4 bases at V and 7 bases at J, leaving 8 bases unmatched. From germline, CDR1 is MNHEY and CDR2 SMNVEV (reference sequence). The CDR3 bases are TGTGCCAGCAGTTCGACAACCGGGACAGGGGGTGGCTACACCTTC. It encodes CASSSTTGTGGGYTF.

The CDR3 loop reads CASSPESRMNTEAFF. The CDR3 nucleotides are TGTGCCAGCAGCCCCGAGAGCAGGATGAACACTGAAGCTTTCTTT. J is TRBJ1-1 and V is TRBV9; D ambiguous. Germline values: CDR1 SGDLS, CDR2 YYNGEE. V lost 4 bases and J 0 bases, leaving 13 bases between the germline ends. The CDR3 length is 15 residues.

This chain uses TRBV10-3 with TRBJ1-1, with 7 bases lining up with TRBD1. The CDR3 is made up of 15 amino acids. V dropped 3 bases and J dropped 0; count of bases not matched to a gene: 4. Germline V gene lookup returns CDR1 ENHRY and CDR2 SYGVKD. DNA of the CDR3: TGTGCCATCAGTGAAAAGGGGGCCATGAACACTGAAGCTTTCTTT. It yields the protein CAISEKGAMNTEAFF.

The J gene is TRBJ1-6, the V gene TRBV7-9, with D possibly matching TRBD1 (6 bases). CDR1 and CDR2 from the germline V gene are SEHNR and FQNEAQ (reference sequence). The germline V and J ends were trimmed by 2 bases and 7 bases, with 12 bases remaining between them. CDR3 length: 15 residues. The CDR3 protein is CASSLMGASNSPLHF. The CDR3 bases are TGTGCCAGCAGCTTAATGGGGGCCTCAAATTCACCCCTCCACTTT.

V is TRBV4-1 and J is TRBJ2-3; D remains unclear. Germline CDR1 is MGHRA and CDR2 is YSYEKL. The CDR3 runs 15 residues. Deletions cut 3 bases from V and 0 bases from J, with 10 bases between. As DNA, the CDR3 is TGCGCCAGCAGCCAGGGCCAAACAAGCACAGATACGCAGTATTTT. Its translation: CASSQGQTSTDTQYF.

CDR3 DNA sequence: TGTGCCAGCAGCTTATTTGCGGGGGGAGGGATCCATGAGCAGTTCTTC. Translation: CASSLFAGGGIHEQFF. The chain carries TRBV7-9 and TRBJ2-1; 8 positions agree with TRBD2. The length of the CDR3 is 16 residues. CDR1 and CDR2 from the germline V gene are SEHNR and FQNEAQ (reference sequence). Trimming at V came to 2 bases and at J to 8 bases, leaving 11 bases not matched to a gene.

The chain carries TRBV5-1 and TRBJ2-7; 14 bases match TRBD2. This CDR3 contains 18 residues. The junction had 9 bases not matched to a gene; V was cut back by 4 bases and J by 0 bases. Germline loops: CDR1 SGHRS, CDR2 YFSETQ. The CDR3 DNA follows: TGCGCCAGCAGCCGTGGGACTAGCGGGGGCCTAAACTCCTACGAGCAGTACTTC. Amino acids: CASSRGTSGGLNSYEQYF.

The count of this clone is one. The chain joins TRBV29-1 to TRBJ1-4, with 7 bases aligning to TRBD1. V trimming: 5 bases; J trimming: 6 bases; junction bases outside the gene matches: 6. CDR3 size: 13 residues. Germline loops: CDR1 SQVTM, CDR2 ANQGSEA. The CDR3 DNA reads TGCAGCGTTTCAGGGGGTCAGGATGAAAAACTGTTTTTT. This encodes CSVSGGQDEKLFF.

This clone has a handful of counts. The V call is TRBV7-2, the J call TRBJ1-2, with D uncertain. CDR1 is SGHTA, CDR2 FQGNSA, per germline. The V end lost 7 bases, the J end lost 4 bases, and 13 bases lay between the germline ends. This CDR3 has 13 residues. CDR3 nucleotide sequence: TGTGCCAGCATCCTGACGGGAATCTATGGCTACACCTTC. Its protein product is CASILTGIYGYTF. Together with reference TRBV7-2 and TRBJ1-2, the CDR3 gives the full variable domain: GAGVSQSPSNKVTEKGKDVELRCDPISGHTALYWYRQSLGQGLEFLIYFQGNSAPDKSGLPSDRFSAERTGGSVSTLTIQRTQQEDSAVYLCASILTGIYGYTFGSGTRLTVV.

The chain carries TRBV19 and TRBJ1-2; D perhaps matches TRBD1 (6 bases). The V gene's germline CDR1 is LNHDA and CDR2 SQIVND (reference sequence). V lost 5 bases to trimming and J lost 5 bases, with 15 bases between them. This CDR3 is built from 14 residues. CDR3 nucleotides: TGTGCCAGTAGTCCCAGAACAGGGTCGTATGGCTACACCTTC. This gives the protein CASSPRTGSYGYTF.